The following is a TCR beta chain sequence with its context. One junction end disagrees with the germline gene, perhaps due to a read error. This sample was taken from a study of blood T cell repertoires in COVID-19. The CDR3 length is 17 residues. CDR1 is MGHRA, CDR2 YSYEKL, per germline. Sequenced by immunoSEQ multiplex PCR; TCRdb stores in-frame clones only, minus some. The sample contains under 150,000 clones, about 89% of which appear only once. The receptor was derived from a man aged 50 or older with active or convalescent COVID-19. The sequenced sample consisted of peripheral blood. The V and J genes are TRBV4-1 and TRBJ1-5; 10 nucleotides agree with TRBD1. The DNA of the CDR3 is TGCGCCCGCAGCCGACTACGGGACAGGGGTAACGATCAGCCCCAGCATTTT. Translation gives CARSRLRDRGNDQPQHF.